One sample yielded the 16 T cell receptor beta chains listed below, sequenced in a study of beta chain features in type 1 diabetes. The investigators reverse transcribed all of the isolated RNA, so they sequenced expressed TCRB transcripts. Measured with immunoSEQ multiplex PCR; TCRdb has only the in-frame clones, and not every one. The sample contains some 900,000 clones, roughly 15% of which appear only once. The sample taken for sequencing was naive CD4+ T cells from blood. The receptors derive from a woman between 18 and 29 years old in good health.

The chain employs TRBV10-3 and TRBJ2-1; D call uncertain. Germline CDR1 is ENHRY and CDR2 is SYGVKD. Trimming removed 6 bases from V and 7 bases from J, with 10 bases in between. This CDR3 region has 12 residues. CDR3 in DNA: TGTGCCATCAGCATCGATCCAAATGAGCAGTTCTTC. It is translated as CAISIDPNEQFF.

The genes are TRBV5-1 and TRBJ2-5, with 8 bases aligning to TRBD1. CDR1 is SGHRS and CDR2 is YFSETQ in the germline V gene. Trimming cost V 1 base and J 5 bases; bases outside gene matches: 4. This CDR3 is built from 14 residues. DNA for the CDR3: TGCGCCAGCAGCTTGACCGGACAGGGTGAGACCCAGTACTTC. This gives the protein CASSLTGQGETQYF.

The rearrangement joins TRBV7-2 to TRBJ2-1, with D tentatively TRBD2 (6 bases). V dropped 8 bases and J dropped 9 bases, with 11 bases sitting between them. The CDR3 sequence is 11 residues long. Germline-derived CDR1 and CDR2 are SGHTA and FQGNSA. CDR3 sequence reads: CASGTAAEQFF. The CDR3 nucleotides read TGTGCCAGCGGGACTGCGGCTGAGCAGTTCTTC.

The gene calls are TRBV7-9 and TRBJ1-1; no clear D. The CDR3 totals 14 residues. Germline V CDR1 and CDR2: SEHNR, FQNEAQ (reference sequence). V was pared by 4 bases and J by 0 bases, with 9 bases between. DNA of the CDR3: TGTGCCAGCAGCTGGCGGGGAATGAACACTGAAGCTTTCTTT. It translates to CASSWRGMNTEAFF.

V and J are TRBV28 and TRBJ1-2, with D hard to call. This CDR3 has 13 residues. V dropped 8 bases and J dropped 8 bases, with 18 bases sitting between them. Germline V CDR1 and CDR2: MDHEN, SYDVKM. The CDR3 DNA sequence: TGTGCCAGCGGTGGTGGAAACCTATGGGGCTACACCTTC. Encoded protein: CASGGGNLWGYTF.

V gene TRBV29-1 combines with J gene TRBJ2-1; TRBD2 agrees at 11 bases. Trimming took 7 bases from V and 6 from J; bases not matched to a gene: 11. CDR3 length: 15 residues. Per the germline V gene, CDR1 is SQVTM and CDR2 is ANQGSEA. CDR3 region: CSGVLAGDIFNEQFF. Written as DNA, the CDR3 is TGCAGCGGCGTACTAGCGGGAGATATCTTCAATGAGCAGTTCTTC.

The chain links TRBV7-9 to TRBJ1-2, with 12 bases fitting TRBD1. This CDR3 has 14 residues. From germline, CDR1 is SEHNR and CDR2 FQNEAQ (reference sequence). V gave up 11 bases and J gave up 4 bases; unmatched junction bases: 8. This CDR3 is CASAGQGATYGYTF. In DNA, the CDR3 is TGTGCCTCAGCGGGACAGGGGGCTACCTATGGCTACACCTTC.

The chain combines TRBV15 with TRBJ1-1, with D uncertain. This CDR3 spans 14 amino acids. Germline loops: CDR1 LNHNV, CDR2 YYDKDF (reference sequence). The V end was cut by 0 bases, the J end by 6 bases, with 11 bases between. As DNA, the CDR3 is TGTGCCACCAGCAGAGATCTCGTCGTGGCTGAAGCTTTCTTT. Protein sequence: CATSRDLVVAEAFF.

This clone was observed a few times. The J gene is TRBJ2-5, the V gene TRBV7-9; D not resolved. CDR1 is SEHNR and CDR2 is FQNEAQ in the germline V gene (reference sequence). Trimming took off 4 bases at V and 4 bases at J, with 7 bases between the two ends. CDR3 length: 12 residues. The CDR3 bases are TGTGCCAGCAGCTCGGCGCGAGAGACCCAGTACTTC. Translation: CASSSARETQYF.

The CDR3 region is CASSYSYGSGRSEQFF. The CDR3 nucleotides read TGTGCCAGCAGTTACTCGTATGGTAGCGGGAGAAGTGAGCAGTTCTTC. The genes are TRBV6-5 and TRBJ2-1; 9 bases map to TRBD2. The trim removed 0 bases at V and 9 bases at J, leaving 9 bases unmatched. Germline V gene data show CDR1 as MNHEY and CDR2 as SVGAGI. This CDR3 region has 16 residues.

In its sample, this clone was seen a few times. The chain has TRBV10-3 and TRBJ2-1; a possible D gene is TRBD1 (5 bases). CDR1 is ENHRY, CDR2 SYGVKD, per germline. The CDR3 runs 15 residues. V was cut by 7 bases and J by 4 bases, with 17 bases left in between. DNA for the CDR3: TGTGCCATCATGCGAGCAGGGTATAGGTACAATGAGCAGTTCTTC. Amino acids: CAIMRAGYRYNEQFF.

This clone was recorded a few times. This rearrangement joins TRBV5-4 to TRBJ2-2; 8 positions agree with TRBD2. J lost 6 bases, V lost 0 bases, and 4 bases had no gene match. The germline V gene encodes CDR1 SGHNT and CDR2 YYREEE (reference sequence). The CDR3 loop spans 15 amino acids. The CDR3 sequence is CASSLAGGPPGELFF. Written as DNA, the CDR3 is TGTGCCAGCAGCTTGGCGGGAGGGCCGCCCGGGGAGCTGTTTTTT.

This clone was recorded a few times. The identical CDR3 is also encoded by other nucleotide sequences in the sample. The chain carries TRBV5-1 and TRBJ1-1; a possible D gene is TRBD1 (5 bases). This CDR3 region has 13 residues. V lost 2 bases and J 1 base, leaving 6 bases between the germline ends. Germline V CDR1 and CDR2: SGHRS, YFSETQ. CDR3 sequence: CASSFRENTEAFF. In nucleotides, the CDR3 is TGCGCCAGCAGCTTCAGGGAGAACACTGAAGCTTTCTTT.

This clone was seen more than once but under ten times. This chain uses TRBV18 with TRBJ1-1; 8 bases match TRBD1. From germline, CDR1 is KGHSH and CDR2 LQKENI. The CDR3 has 14 residues. V dropped 5 bases and J dropped 3; count of bases not matched to a gene: 5. CDR3 DNA sequence: TGTGCCAGCTCATTTCTACAGGGGGACACTGAAGCTTTCTTT. Its translation is CASSFLQGDTEAFF.

The gene calls are TRBV19 and TRBJ2-2; TRBD1 matches at 10 bases. The junction had 7 bases not matched to a gene; V was cut back by 3 bases and J by 3 bases. Germline assignment: CDR1 LNHDA and CDR2 SQIVND (reference sequence). The CDR3 covers 17 residues. CDR3 residues: CASSMMDRGLYTGELFF. The CDR3 DNA reads as TGTGCCAGTAGTATGATGGACAGGGGGTTGTACACCGGGGAGCTGTTTTTT.

Only a few counts were recorded for this clone. The chain combines TRBV6-5 with TRBJ2-3, with TRBD2 identical over 13 bases. Germline V gives CDR1 MNHEY, CDR2 SVGAGI. V shed 1 base and J 6 bases; nucleotides not matched to a gene: 1. The CDR3 has 15 residues. In DNA form, the CDR3 reads TGTGCCAGCAGTTACTGGACTAGCGGGAGTGATACGCAGTATTTT. It encodes CASSYWTSGSDTQYF.